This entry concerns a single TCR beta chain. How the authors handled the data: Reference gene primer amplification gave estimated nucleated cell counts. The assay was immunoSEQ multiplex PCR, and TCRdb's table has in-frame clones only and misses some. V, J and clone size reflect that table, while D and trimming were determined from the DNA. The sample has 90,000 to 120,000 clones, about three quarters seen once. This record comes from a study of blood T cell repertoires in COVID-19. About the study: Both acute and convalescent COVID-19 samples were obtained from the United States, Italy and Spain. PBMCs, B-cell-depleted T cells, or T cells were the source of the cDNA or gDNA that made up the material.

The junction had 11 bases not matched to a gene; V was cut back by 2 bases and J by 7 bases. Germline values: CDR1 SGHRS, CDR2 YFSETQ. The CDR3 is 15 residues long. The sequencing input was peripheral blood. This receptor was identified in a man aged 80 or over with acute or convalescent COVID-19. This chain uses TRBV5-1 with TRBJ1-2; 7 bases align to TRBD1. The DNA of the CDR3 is TGCGCCAGCAGCTTAATAACACAGGGGACTGGTGGCTACACCTTC. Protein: CASSLITQGTGGYTF.